This TCR beta chain emerged from a study of blood T cell repertoires in COVID-19. Study overall: Samples representing acute and convalescent COVID-19 were sourced from the United States, Italy and Spain. Sources were T cells, B-cell-depleted T cells, or PBMCs; the material itself was cDNA or gDNA.

The CDR3 runs 16 residues. The V gene's germline CDR1 is MNHNY and CDR2 SVGAGI (reference sequence). Trimming removed 0 bases from V and 3 bases from J; junction bases left unmatched: 4. Participants classified as exposed had met a COVID-19 case within 2 weeks before study entry. In the original workflow: It was from reference gene primer amplification that nucleated cell counts were estimated. Measured with immunoSEQ multiplex PCR; TCRdb has only the in-frame clones, and not every one. D and trimming were read from the DNA, whereas the V and J calls and clone size are those reported in that table. The table shows around 200,000 clones, with 86% occurring only once.

The source of this sequence is a woman aged 25 to 39 who had been exposed to COVID-19. Sequenced sample: PBMCs or T cells enriched from blood (not recorded which). The chain combines TRBV6-6 with TRBJ2-7; 11 bases line up with TRBD1. In DNA, the CDR3 is TGTGCCAGCAGTTACTCCGGGACAGGGGGAGGCTACGAGCAGTACTTC. Protein: CASSYSGTGGGYEQYF.